These 18 T cell receptor beta chains were sequenced from one sample in a study of blood T cells in healthy people across ages. The second PCR ran about 6 to 12 cycles with a sample-barcoded 5' primer and J-beta primers. TCRdb redid the calling of the 5' RACE reads with MiXCR, one entry per CDR3 protein. The profile shows about 1.1 million distinct CDR3 sequences, roughly two fifths of them singletons. Source material: blood. These receptors were collected from a man aged 18 to 30 in good health.

V and J are TRBV4-3 and TRBJ2-1, with 8 bases fitting TRBD1. The CDR3 loop spans 14 amino acids. Germline CDR1 and CDR2: LGHNA and YSLEER. J was trimmed by 9 bases and V by 1 base; bases with no gene match: 5. DNA for the CDR3: TGCGCCAGCAGCCAAGGACAGGGGTGGGGTGAGCAGTTCTTC. Amino acids: CASSQGQGWGEQFF.

V is TRBV2 and J is TRBJ2-7, with D tentatively TRBD1 (6 bases). The closer fit of TRBJ2-5 to the DNA end suggests the J call may be wrong. The CDR3 runs 13 residues. Germline loops: CDR1 SNHLY, CDR2 FYNNEI. CDR3 sequence (DNA): TGTGCCAGCAGTGCGTCAGGGGTAGAGACCCAGTACTTC. It codes for CASSASGVETQYF.

DNA of the CDR3: TGTGCCAGCAGCTTAGCGTCGGATTCACCCCTCCACTTT. Translating gives CASSLASDSPLHF. V usage is TRBV7-8 and J usage is TRBJ1-6; D is unresolved. Germline-derived CDR1 and CDR2 are SGHVS and FQNEAQ. CDR3 length equals 13 residues. The V gene lost 0 bases and the J gene lost 8 bases, with 5 bases spanning the gap. Supplemented by reference TRBV7-8 and TRBJ1-6, the full variable domain reads GAGVSQSPRYKVAKRGQDVALRCDPISGHVSLFWYQQALGQGPEFLTYFQNEAQLDKSGLPSDRFFAERPEGSVSTLKIQRTQQEDSAVYLCASSLASDSPLHFGNGTRLTVT.

CDR3 coding DNA: TGTGCCAGCAGCTTAGTTTCTAGGGCCAATCAGCCCCAGCATTTT. It encodes CASSLVSRANQPQHF. V and J are TRBV7-2 and TRBJ1-5; D remains ambiguous. This CDR3 comprises 15 residues. Germline CDR1 SGHTA, CDR2 FQGNSA. V was trimmed by 1 base and J by 3 bases, leaving 10 bases between them.

The chain links TRBV2 to TRBJ2-7, with TRBD1 matching over 7 bases. This CDR3 region has 15 residues. V lost 3 bases to trimming and J lost 1 base; unmatched junction nucleotides: 6. The germline gives CDR1 SNHLY, CDR2 FYNNEI. The CDR3 is CASSESRDRSYEQYF. As DNA, the CDR3 is TGTGCCAGCAGTGAGTCCCGGGACAGATCCTACGAGCAGTACTTC.

The V and J genes are TRBV6-2 or TRBV6-3 and TRBJ1-2; D gene ambiguous. This CDR3 has 14 amino acids. Trimming stripped 7 bases from V and 4 bases from J, with 16 bases between. The germline gives CDR1 MNHEY, CDR2 SVGEGT. The CDR3 spells CASTYLEGGYGYTF. In DNA form, the CDR3 reads TGTGCCAGCACCTACCTCGAGGGTGGCTATGGCTACACCTTC.

The J gene is TRBJ2-1, the V gene TRBV18; D is possibly TRBD1 (6 bases). The CDR3 extends over 13 amino acids. V was trimmed by 0 bases and J by 10 bases, leaving 10 bases between them. Per the germline V gene, CDR1 is KGHSH and CDR2 is LQKENI. The CDR3 region has the DNA TGTGCCAGCTCACCACCTCAGGGGCGGGAGCAGTTCTTC. It yields the protein CASSPPQGREQFF. Variable domain in full (rest from reference TRBV18 and TRBJ2-1): NAGVMQNPRHLVRRRGQEARLRCSPMKGHSHVYWYRQLPEEGLKFMVYLQKENIIDESGMPKERFSAEFPKEGPSILRIQQVVRGDSAAYFCASSPPQGREQFFGPGTRLTVL.

The rearrangement links TRBV25-1 to TRBJ2-7; possible D gene TRBD2, 5 bases. Germline V gene sequence: CDR1 MGHDK, CDR2 SYGVNS. The CDR3 spans 13 residues. The ends were cut back, 5 bases at V and 9 bases at J, with 17 bases in the middle. This chain's CDR3 is CASSPRLGVLQYF. Written as DNA, the CDR3 is TGTGCCAGCAGTCCCCGACTCGGGGTTCTGCAGTACTTC.

This clonotype showed up just a few times. This rearrangement joins TRBV3-1 to TRBJ2-3; D is uncertain. Germline V CDR1 and CDR2: LGHDT, YNNKEL (reference sequence). CDR3 length: 16 amino acids. V gave up 3 bases and J gave up 1 base, with 14 bases separating them. CDR3 amino acids: CASSHWFQAGTDTQYF. In DNA, the CDR3 is TGTGCCAGCAGCCACTGGTTCCAGGCTGGCACAGATACGCAGTATTTT.

This clonotype came up a few times. The rearrangement uses TRBV29-1 and TRBJ1-1, with D possibly matching TRBD1 (6 bases). This CDR3 contains 13 residues. From germline, CDR1 is SQVTM and CDR2 ANQGSEA. V was cut by 6 bases and J by 5 bases, with 16 bases left in between. As DNA, the CDR3 is TGCAGCGTCCGAAGGGGGGGGTGGACTGAAGCTTTCTTT. It is translated as CSVRRGGWTEAFF.

The chain uses TRBV19 and TRBJ2-5; no definite D call. The V gene's germline CDR1 is LNHDA and CDR2 SQIVND (reference sequence). This CDR3 comprises 13 residues. With 5 bases removed from V and 5 bases from J, the gap between germline ends came to 12 bases. The CDR3 DNA reads TGTGCCAGTAGTGACACGAGGCGGGAGACCCAGTACTTC. Encoded protein: CASSDTRRETQYF. Combining the CDR3 with reference TRBV19 and TRBJ2-5 gives the whole variable domain DGGITQSPKYLFRKEGQNVTLSCEQNLNHDAMYWYRQDPGQGLRLIYYSQIVNDFQKGDIAEGYSVSREKKESFPLTVTSAQKNPTAFYLCASSDTRRETQYFGPGTRLLVL.

In its sample, this clonotype was seen a few times. The chain couples TRBV14 to TRBJ1-2; D might be TRBD1 (6 bases). From germline, CDR1 is SGHDN and CDR2 FVKESK. The CDR3 totals 16 residues. V was cut by 1 base and J by 2 bases, with 14 bases left in between. This CDR3 is CASSQGTAYVNYGYTF. For the CDR3, the DNA is TGTGCCAGCAGCCAAGGGACAGCCTATGTAAACTATGGCTACACCTTC.

This rearrangement joins TRBV28 to TRBJ1-1; D perhaps matches TRBD1 (5 bases). The V and J ends lost 3 bases and 8 bases respectively, with 7 bases between them. Per germline, CDR1 MDHEN and CDR2 SYDVKM. CDR3 size: 11 residues. The CDR3 reads CASSFTGEAFF. The CDR3 DNA reads TGTGCCAGCAGTTTCACAGGAGAAGCTTTCTTT.

This clonotype came up many times. V and J are TRBV27 and TRBJ2-3, with D uncertain. Germline CDR1 MNHEY, CDR2 SMNVEV (reference sequence). V was cut by 4 bases and J by 3 bases, with 8 bases left in between. The CDR3 runs to 13 residues. The CDR3 here is CASSWKGTDTQYF. CDR3 in DNA: TGTGCCAGCAGTTGGAAAGGGACAGATACGCAGTATTTT.

This clonotype was counted many times. This sequence joins TRBV12-3 or TRBV12-4 and TRBJ1-5; TRBD1 agrees at 10 bases. With V trimmed by 5 bases and J by 7 bases, 5 bases remained unmatched. The CDR3 runs to 14 residues. DNA of the CDR3: TGTGCCAGCAGTCCCGGACAGGGGGGCCAGCCCCAGCATTTT. As protein: CASSPGQGGQPQHF.

This clonotype has more than one count but fewer than ten. The chain has TRBV28 and TRBJ1-1, with D possibly TRBD1 on 6 matching bases. Trimming cost V 6 bases and J 2 bases, with 13 bases left between them. This CDR3 is 14 amino acids long. Germline lookup yields CDR1 MDHEN and CDR2 SYDVKM. The DNA for the CDR3 is TGTGCCAGCAGGGCGACAGGTATTAACACTGAAGCTTTCTTT. Its protein product is CASRATGINTEAFF.

The sample holds a few counts of this clonotype. This chain joins TRBV9 and TRBJ2-4, with 7 bases fitting TRBD1. There are 15 residues in the CDR3. The germline CDR1 and CDR2 sequences are SGDLS and YYNGEE. Trimming took 3 bases from V and 0 from J; bases not matched to a gene: 3. The CDR3 loop is CASSEGQLAKNIQYF. Written as DNA, the CDR3 is TGTGCCAGCAGCGAGGGACAGTTAGCCAAAAACATTCAGTACTTC.

This chain connects TRBV7-8 to TRBJ1-2; D is undetermined. V lost 5 bases, J lost 7 bases, and 17 bases lay in between. The CDR3 length is 14 residues. Germline V gene lookup returns CDR1 SGHVS and CDR2 FQNEAQ. The CDR3: CASSPDIFSFGYTF. In DNA, the CDR3 is TGTGCCAGCAGCCCAGACATATTCTCTTTTGGCTACACCTTC.